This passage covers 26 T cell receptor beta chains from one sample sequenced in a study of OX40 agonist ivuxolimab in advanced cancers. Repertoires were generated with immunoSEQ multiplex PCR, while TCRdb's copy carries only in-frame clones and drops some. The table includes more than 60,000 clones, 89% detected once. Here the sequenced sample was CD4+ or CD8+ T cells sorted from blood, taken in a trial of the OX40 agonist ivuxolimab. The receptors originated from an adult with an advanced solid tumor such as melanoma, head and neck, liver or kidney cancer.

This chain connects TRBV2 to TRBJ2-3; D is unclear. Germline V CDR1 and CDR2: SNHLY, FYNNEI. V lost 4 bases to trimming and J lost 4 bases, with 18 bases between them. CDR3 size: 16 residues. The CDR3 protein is CASSAGAASVPDTQYF. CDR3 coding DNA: TGTGCCAGCAGTGCCGGAGCAGCTTCGGTCCCAGATACGCAGTATTTT. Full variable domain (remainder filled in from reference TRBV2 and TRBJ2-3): EPEVTQTPSHQVTQMGQEVILRCVPISNHLYFYWYRQILGQKVEFLVSFYNNEISEKSEIFDDQFSVERPDGSNFTLKIRSTKLEDSAMYFCASSAGAASVPDTQYFGPGTRLTVL.

Here the CDR3 DNA reads TGTGCCAGTAGTCTAGCCACAGATACGCAGTATTTT. Translation: CASSLATDTQYF. The chain carries TRBV19 and TRBJ2-3, with D perhaps matching TRBD2 (5 bases). Trimming took 5 bases from V and 2 from J, leaving 5 bases between them. The CDR3 loop spans 12 amino acids. Germline CDR1 reads LNHDA; CDR2 reads SQIVND (reference sequence). The full variable domain, its missing parts supplied by reference TRBV19 and TRBJ2-3, is DGGITQSPKYLFRKEGQNVTLSCEQNLNHDAMYWYRQDPGQGLRLIYYSQIVNDFQKGDIAEGYSVSREKKESFPLTVTSAQKNPTAFYLCASSLATDTQYFGPGTRLTVL.

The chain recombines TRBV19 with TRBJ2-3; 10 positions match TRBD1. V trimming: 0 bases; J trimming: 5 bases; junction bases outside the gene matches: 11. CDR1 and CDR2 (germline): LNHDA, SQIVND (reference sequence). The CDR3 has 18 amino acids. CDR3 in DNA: TGTGCCAGTAGTATAGACCCCTATAGGACAGGGGGTCTAGATACGCAGTATTTT. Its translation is CASSIDPYRTGGLDTQYF.

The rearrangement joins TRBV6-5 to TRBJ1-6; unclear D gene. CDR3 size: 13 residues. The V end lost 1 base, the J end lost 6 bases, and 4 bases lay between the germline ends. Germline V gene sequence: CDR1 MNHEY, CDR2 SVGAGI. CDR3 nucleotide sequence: TGTGCCAGCAGTTACTACTTTAATTCACCCCTCCACTTT. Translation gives CASSYYFNSPLHF.

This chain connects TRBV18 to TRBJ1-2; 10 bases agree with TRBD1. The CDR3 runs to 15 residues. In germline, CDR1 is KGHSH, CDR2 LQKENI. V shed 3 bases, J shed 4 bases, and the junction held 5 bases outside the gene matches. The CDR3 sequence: CASSPDRGRIYGYTF. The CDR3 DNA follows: TGTGCCAGCTCACCCGACAGGGGGCGCATCTATGGCTACACCTTC.

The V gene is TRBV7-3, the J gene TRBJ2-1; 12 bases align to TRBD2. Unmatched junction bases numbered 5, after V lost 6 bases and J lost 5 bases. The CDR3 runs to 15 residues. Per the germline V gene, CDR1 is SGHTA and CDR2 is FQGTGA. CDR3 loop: CASSTGLAGNNEQFF. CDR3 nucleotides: TGTGCCAGCAGTACCGGACTAGCGGGAAACAATGAGCAGTTCTTC.

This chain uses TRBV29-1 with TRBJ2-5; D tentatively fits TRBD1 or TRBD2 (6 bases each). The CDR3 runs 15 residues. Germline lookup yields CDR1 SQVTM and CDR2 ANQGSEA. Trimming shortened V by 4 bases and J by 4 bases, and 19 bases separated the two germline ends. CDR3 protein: CSVAGRTLGGETQYF. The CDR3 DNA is TGCAGCGTTGCGGGGAGGACTCTAGGGGGAGAGACCCAGTACTTC.

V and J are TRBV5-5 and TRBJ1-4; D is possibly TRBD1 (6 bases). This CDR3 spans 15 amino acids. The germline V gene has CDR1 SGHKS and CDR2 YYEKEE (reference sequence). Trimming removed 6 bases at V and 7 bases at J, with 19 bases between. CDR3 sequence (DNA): TGTGCCAGCAACGACCTCGGGGGGGGCGGTGAAAAACTGTTTTTT. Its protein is CASNDLGGGGEKLFF. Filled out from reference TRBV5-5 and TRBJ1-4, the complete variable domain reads DAGVTQSPTHLIKTRGQQVTLRCSPISGHKSVSWYQQVLGQGPQFIFQYYEKEERGRGNFPDRFSARQFPNYSSELNVNALLLGDSALYLCASNDLGGGGEKLFFGSGTQLSVL.

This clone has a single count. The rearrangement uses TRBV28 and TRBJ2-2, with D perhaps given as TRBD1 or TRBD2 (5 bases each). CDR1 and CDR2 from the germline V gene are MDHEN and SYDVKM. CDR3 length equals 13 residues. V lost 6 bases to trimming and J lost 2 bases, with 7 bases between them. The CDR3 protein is CASSGANTGELFF. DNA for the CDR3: TGTGCCAGCAGCGGGGCCAACACCGGGGAGCTGTTTTTT. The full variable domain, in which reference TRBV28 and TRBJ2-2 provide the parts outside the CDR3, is DVKVTQSSRYLVKRTGEKVFLECVQDMDHENMFWYRQDPGLGLRLIYFSYDVKMKEKGDIPEGYSVSREKKERFSLILESASTNQTSMYLCASSGANTGELFFGEGSRLTVL.

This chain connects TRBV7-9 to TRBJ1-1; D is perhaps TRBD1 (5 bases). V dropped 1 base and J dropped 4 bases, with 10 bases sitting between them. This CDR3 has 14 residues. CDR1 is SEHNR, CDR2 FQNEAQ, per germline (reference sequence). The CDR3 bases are TGTGCCAGCAGCTTAGGGCCAGGGAGCACTGAAGCTTTCTTT. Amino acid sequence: CASSLGPGSTEAFF.

Here the CDR3 DNA reads TGTGCCAGCAGCACAGACCGGGGGGCTGGCTACACCTTC. Translation: CASSTDRGAGYTF. The genes are TRBV27 and TRBJ1-2; D might be TRBD1 (6 bases). Between the trimmed V and J ends, which lost 6 bases and 7 bases, there was a span of 15 bases. The CDR3 is made up of 13 amino acids. Germline lookup yields CDR1 MNHEY and CDR2 SMNVEV (reference sequence).

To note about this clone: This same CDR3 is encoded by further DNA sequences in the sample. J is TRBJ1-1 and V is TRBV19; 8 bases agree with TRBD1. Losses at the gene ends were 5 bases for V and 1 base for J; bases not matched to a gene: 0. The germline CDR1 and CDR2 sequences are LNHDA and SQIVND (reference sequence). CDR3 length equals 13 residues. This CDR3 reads CASSDRGNTEAFF. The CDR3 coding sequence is TGTGCCAGTAGTGACAGGGGGAACACTGAAGCTTTCTTT.

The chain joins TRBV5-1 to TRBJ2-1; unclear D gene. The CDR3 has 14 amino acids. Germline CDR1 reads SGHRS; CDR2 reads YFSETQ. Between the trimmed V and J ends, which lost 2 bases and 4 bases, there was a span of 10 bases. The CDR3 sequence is CASSFGALYNEQFF. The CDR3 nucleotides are TGCGCCAGCAGCTTCGGTGCCTTATACAATGAGCAGTTCTTC. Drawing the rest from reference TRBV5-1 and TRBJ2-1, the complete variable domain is KAGVTQTPRYLIKTRGQQVTLSCSPISGHRSVSWYQQTPGQGLQFLFEYFSETQRNKGNFPGRFSGRQFSNSRSEMNVSTLELGDSALYLCASSFGALYNEQFFGPGTRLTVL.

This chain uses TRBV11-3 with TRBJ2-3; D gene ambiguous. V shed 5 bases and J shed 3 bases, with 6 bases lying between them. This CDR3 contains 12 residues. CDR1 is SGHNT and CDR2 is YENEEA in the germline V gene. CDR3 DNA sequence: TGTGCCAGCAGCCTCCGGACAGATACGCAGTATTTT. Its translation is CASSLRTDTQYF.

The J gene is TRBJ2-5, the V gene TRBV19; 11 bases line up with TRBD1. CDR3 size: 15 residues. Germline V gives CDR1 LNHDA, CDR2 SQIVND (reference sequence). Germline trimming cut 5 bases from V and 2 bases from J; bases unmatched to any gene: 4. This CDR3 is CASSSGQGVQETQYF. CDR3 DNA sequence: TGTGCCAGTAGTTCGGGACAGGGGGTACAAGAGACCCAGTACTTC.

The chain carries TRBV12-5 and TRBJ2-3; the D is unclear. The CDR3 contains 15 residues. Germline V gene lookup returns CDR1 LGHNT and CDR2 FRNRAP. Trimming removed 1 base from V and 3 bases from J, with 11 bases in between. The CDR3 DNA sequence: TGTGCTAGTGGTTTGGGGATTCGGGTTACAGATACGCAGTATTTT. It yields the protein CASGLGIRVTDTQYF.

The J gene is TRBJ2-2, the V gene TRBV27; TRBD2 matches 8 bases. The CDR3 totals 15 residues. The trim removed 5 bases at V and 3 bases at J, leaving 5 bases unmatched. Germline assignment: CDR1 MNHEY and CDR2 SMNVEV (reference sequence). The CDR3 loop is CASSPAGVDTGELFF. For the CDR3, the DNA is TGTGCCAGCAGTCCAGCGGGGGTTGACACCGGGGAGCTGTTTTTT.

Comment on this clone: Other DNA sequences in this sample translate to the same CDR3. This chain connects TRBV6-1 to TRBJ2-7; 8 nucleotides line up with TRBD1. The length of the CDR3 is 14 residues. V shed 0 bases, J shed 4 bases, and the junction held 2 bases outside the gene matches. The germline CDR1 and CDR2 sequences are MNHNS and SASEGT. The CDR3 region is CASSEARQGYEQYF. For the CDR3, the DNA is TGTGCCAGCAGTGAAGCGCGACAGGGGTACGAGCAGTACTTC.

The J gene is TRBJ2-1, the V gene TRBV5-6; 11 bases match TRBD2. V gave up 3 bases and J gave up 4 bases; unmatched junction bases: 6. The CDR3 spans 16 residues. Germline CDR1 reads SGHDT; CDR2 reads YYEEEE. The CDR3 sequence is CASSWVAGGLYNEQFF. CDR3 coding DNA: TGTGCCAGCAGCTGGGTAGCGGGAGGGCTTTACAATGAGCAGTTCTTC.

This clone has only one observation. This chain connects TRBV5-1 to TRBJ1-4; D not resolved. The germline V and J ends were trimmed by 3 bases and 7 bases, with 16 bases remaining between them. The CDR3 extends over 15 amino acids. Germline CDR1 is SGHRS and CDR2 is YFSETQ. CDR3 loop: CASSSGLGFSEKLFF. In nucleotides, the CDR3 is TGCGCCAGCAGCTCGGGTTTGGGGTTCAGTGAAAAACTGTTTTTT.

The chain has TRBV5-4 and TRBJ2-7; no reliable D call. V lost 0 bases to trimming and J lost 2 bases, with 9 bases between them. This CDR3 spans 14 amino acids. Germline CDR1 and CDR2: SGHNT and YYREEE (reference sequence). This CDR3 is CASSLEFGPYEQYF. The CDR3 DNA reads TGTGCCAGCAGCTTGGAATTCGGTCCCTACGAGCAGTACTTC.

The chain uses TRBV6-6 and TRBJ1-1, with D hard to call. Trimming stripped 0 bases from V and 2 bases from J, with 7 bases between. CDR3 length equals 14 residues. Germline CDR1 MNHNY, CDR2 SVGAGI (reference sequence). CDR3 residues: CASSYSRRNTEAFF. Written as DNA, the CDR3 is TGTGCCAGCAGTTACTCAAGGAGAAACACTGAAGCTTTCTTT.

CDR3 region: CASSWVGGEAFF. The CDR3 DNA sequence: TGTGCCAGCAGCTGGGTAGGAGGTGAAGCTTTCTTT. The chain uses TRBV7-9 and TRBJ1-1; no firm D call. The CDR3 consists of 12 residues. Germline lookup yields CDR1 SEHNR and CDR2 FQNEAQ (reference sequence). V lost 4 bases, J lost 7 bases, and 10 bases lay in between.

The CDR3 sequence is CASSLWTAADTQYF. CDR3 DNA sequence: TGTGCCAGCAGTTTATGGACCGCGGCAGATACGCAGTATTTT. V is TRBV28 and J is TRBJ2-3; no clear D gene. The germline CDR1 and CDR2 sequences are MDHEN and SYDVKM. The CDR3 is made up of 14 amino acids. V shed 0 bases and J shed 4 bases, with 8 bases lying between them.

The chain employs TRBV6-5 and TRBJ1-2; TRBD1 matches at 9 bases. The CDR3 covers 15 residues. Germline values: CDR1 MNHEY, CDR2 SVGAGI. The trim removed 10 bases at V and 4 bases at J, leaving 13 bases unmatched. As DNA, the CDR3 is TGTGCCACCTTTCAGACAGGGGGTACGAGCTATGGCTACACCTTC. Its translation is CATFQTGGTSYGYTF.

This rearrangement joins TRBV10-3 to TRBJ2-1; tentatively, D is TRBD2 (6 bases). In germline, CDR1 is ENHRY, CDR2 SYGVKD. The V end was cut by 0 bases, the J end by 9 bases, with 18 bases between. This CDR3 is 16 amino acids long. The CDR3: CAISESTMGGIGEQFF. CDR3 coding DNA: TGTGCCATCAGTGAGTCGACTATGGGGGGAATTGGTGAGCAGTTCTTC.